This T cell receptor beta chain is drawn from a study of radiotherapy plus CTLA-4 blockade in lung cancer. Across the study: Overall, approximately 19% of patients showed an objective response, while over 25% attained disease control.

Overall study results and limits: An expansion of tumor-derived TCR clones occurred in blood after radiotherapy plus ipilimumab.

Chemo-refractory metastatic non-small-cell lung cancer patients received focal radiation with ipilimumab CTLA-4 blockade. The germline V gene encodes CDR1 SGHTA and CDR2 FQGNSA. The CDR3 covers 16 residues. Unmatched junction bases numbered 7, after V lost 1 base and J lost 4 bases. A word on this clone: The antigen is not known.

Sequenced by immunoSEQ multiplex PCR; TCRdb stores in-frame clones only, minus some. Counted here are approximately 110,000 clones, roughly 86% occurring once; the ten biggest clones make up 3% to 4%. The receptor's source is a human donor with non-small cell lung cancer that progressed on radiotherapy plus ipilimumab. Some clones in this sample may be carry-over from other donors' samples. The material was peripheral blood, obtained from a patient treated with radiotherapy plus ipilimumab. The V call is TRBV7-2, the J call TRBJ1-2; 9 nucleotides align to TRBD1. CDR3 bases: TGTGCCAGCAGCTTAGTGGGGACAGGGAACCCCTATGGCTACACCTTC. Protein: CASSLVGTGNPYGYTF.